Sequencing of this T cell receptor (beta chain) was carried out in a study of Graves' ophthalmopathy and Graves' hyperthyroidism. Overall study context: Peripheral blood collection took place at initial diagnosis, before any treatment.

Amplified material comprised TCR beta CDR3 regions derived from RNA transcripts. After a first-round RT-PCR with HTBI primers, a second-round multiplex PCR was run. Using its own MiXCR run on the multiplex PCR reads, TCRdb lists one record per CDR3 protein. The table lists nearly 400,000 distinct CDR3 sequences, approximately 16% of them singletons. This clonotype has ten or more counts. Germline lookup yields CDR1 LGHDT and CDR2 YNNKEL (reference sequence). Between the trimmed V and J ends, which lost 0 bases and 0 bases, there was a span of 20 bases. This CDR3 has 19 amino acids. Ophthalmopathy cases showed moderate-to-severe activity, scoring CAS ≥3 and NOSPECS ≥4, with duration under 3 months.

Sequencing was done on a sample of peripheral blood. The sequence derives from a young woman with Graves' ophthalmopathy. V is TRBV3-1 and J is TRBJ1-1, with D possibly TRBD1 on 6 matching bases. For the CDR3, the DNA is TGTGCCAGCAGCCAAGATGCAGGGGTCCCCTTCCCAATGAACACTGAAGCTTTCTTT. It codes for CASSQDAGVPFPMNTEAFF.